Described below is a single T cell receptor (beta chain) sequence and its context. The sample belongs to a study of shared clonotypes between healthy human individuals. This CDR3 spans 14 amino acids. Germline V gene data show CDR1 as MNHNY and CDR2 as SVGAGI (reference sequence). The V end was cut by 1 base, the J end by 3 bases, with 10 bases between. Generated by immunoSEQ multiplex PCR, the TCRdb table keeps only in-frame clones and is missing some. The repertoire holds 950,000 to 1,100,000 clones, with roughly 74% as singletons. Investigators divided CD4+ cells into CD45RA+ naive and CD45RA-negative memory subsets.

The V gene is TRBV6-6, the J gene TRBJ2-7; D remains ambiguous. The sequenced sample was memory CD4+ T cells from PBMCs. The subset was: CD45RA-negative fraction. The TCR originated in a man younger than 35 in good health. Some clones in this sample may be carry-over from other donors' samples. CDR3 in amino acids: CASSYLLGVYEQYF. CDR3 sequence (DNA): TGTGCCAGCAGTTACTTGCTAGGAGTCTACGAGCAGTACTTC.